One T cell receptor (beta chain) is described in this entry. The antigen is unknown. Germline is not matched at one junction end, which may reflect a read error. The data originate from a study of identical twins. Whole-study findings and limits: Fewer insertions characterized abundant cord blood beta clonotypes, whereas memory repertoires showed none. Where out-of-frame alpha sequences were twin-shared, they showed excess low generation probability.

There are 13 residues in the CDR3. CDR1 and CDR2 from the germline V gene are SQVTM and ANQGSEA. TCRdb re-derived calls from the 5' RACE reads in MiXCR, one entry per CDR3 protein. The table lists around 250,000 distinct CDR3 sequences, around 8% of them singletons. This sample was shared with a second study, whose subject was yellow fever vaccine responses in identical twins.

This TCR was recovered from a young woman in good health. Specimen: CD8+ T cells sorted from blood. The genes are TRBV29-1 and TRBJ2-7; possibly TRBD1 or TRBD2 for D (6 bases each). As DNA, the CDR3 is TGCAGCGTTCAAGAGGGGGGTCTATACGAGCAGTACTTC. This sequence encodes CSVQEGGLYEQYF.